This T cell receptor (beta chain) was documented in a study of shared clonotypes between healthy human individuals. At the level of the study: Donors were a couple of women and a few men aged 18 to 49.

V was trimmed by 0 bases and J by 3 bases, leaving 26 bases between them. This CDR3 is built from 19 residues. Germline V gives CDR1 GTSNPN, CDR2 SVGIG (reference sequence). Produced via immunoSEQ multiplex PCR; TCRdb's table is partial and in-frame only. The profile covers roughly 2.5 million clones, with around 94% appearing a single time and under 0.15% taken by the ten largest. Specimen: naive CD4+ T cells sorted from blood. Subset given: CD45RA+ positively selected. The receptor was isolated from a man younger than 30 in good health. This sequence joins TRBV30 and TRBJ1-1; weak D call: TRBD1 (6 bases). The CDR3 loop is CAWSVTLVQGGSLDTEAFF. CDR3 coding DNA: TGTGCCTGGAGTGTAACTTTGGTACAGGGAGGGAGCTTGGACACTGAAGCTTTCTTT.